Each of the 24 T cell receptor beta chains below was sequenced from the same sample in a study of T cells in Graves' hyperthyroidism and ophthalmopathy. The source material, RNA transcripts, was used to amplify TCR beta CDR3 regions. Using the HTBI primer set, a first-round RT-PCR was run on the TCR CDR3. One entry per CDR3 protein results from TCRdb running MiXCR on the multiplex PCR reads. In the table there are under 450,000 distinct CDR3 sequences, approximately 13% of which are singletons. The sample consisted of blood. The receptors originated from a man in his thirties or forties with Graves' hyperthyroidism that later progressed to Graves' ophthalmopathy.

This clonotype came up many times. The rearrangement joins TRBV3-1 to TRBJ2-5; 7 bases fit TRBD2. This CDR3 contains 11 residues. Per the germline V gene, CDR1 is LGHDT and CDR2 is YNNKEL (reference sequence). V shed 5 bases, J shed 13 bases, and the junction held 7 bases outside the gene matches. The CDR3 here is CASSDSGAVYF. The CDR3 coding sequence is TGTGCCAGCAGCGACAGCGGGGCGGTGTACTTC.

The chain links TRBV19 to TRBJ2-2, with TRBD2 identical over 9 bases. CDR1 and CDR2 from the germline V gene are LNHDA and SQIVND (reference sequence). V was pared by 7 bases and J by 4 bases, with 7 bases of the junction left unmatched. The CDR3 is 15 amino acids. The CDR3 nucleotides are TGTGCCAGTACCGCACGGACTAGCGCCACCGGGGAGCTGTTTTTT. Amino acid sequence: CASTARTSATGELFF.

This clonotype was seen ten or more times. The chain combines TRBV2 with TRBJ2-6; D is unclear. Germline V lookup: CDR1 SNHLY, CDR2 FYNNEI. The length of the CDR3 is 14 residues. V lost 8 bases, J lost 0 bases, and 8 bases lay in between. The CDR3 DNA follows: TGTGCCAGCCAGGACGGCTCTGGGGCCAACGTCCTGACTTTC. Translating gives CASQDGSGANVLTF. The complete variable domain, with remaining parts taken from reference TRBV2 and TRBJ2-6, reads EPEVTQTPSHQVTQMGQEVILRCVPISNHLYFYWYRQILGQKVEFLVSFYNNEISEKSEIFDDQFSVERPDGSNFTLKIRSTKLEDSAMYFCASQDGSGANVLTFGAGSRLTVL.

J is TRBJ2-3 and V is TRBV7-8, with D uncertain. CDR1 is SGHVS, CDR2 FQNEAQ, per germline. The CDR3 sequence is 14 residues long. V was pared by 1 base and J by 4 bases, with 9 bases between. CDR3: CASSLVGFPDTQYF. CDR3 coding DNA: TGTGCCAGCAGCTTAGTAGGGTTTCCAGATACGCAGTATTTT.

The chain carries TRBV19 and TRBJ1-5, with 7 positions matching TRBD1. The CDR3 consists of 16 residues. The germline gives CDR1 LNHDA, CDR2 SQIVND (reference sequence). Trimming cost V 4 bases and J 2 bases; bases outside gene matches: 8. The CDR3 sequence: CASSTHEGAGNQPQHF. CDR3 in DNA: TGTGCCAGTAGTACTCACGAGGGGGCAGGCAATCAGCCCCAGCATTTT.

With respect to this clonotype: A much larger clone lies a single base off, so this may be a read error. CDR3 sequence reads: CASNLVGHQETQYF. CDR3 bases: TGTGCCAGCAATTTAGTGGGACACCAAGAGACCCAGTACTTC. The rearrangement joins TRBV12-3 or TRBV12-4 to TRBJ2-5; D possibly matches TRBD1 or TRBD2 (5 bases each). The length of the CDR3 is 14 residues.

The DNA for the CDR3 is TGTGCCAGCAGCTTGGAAGCAGGGGCGGATACGCAGTATTTT. Residues: CASSLEAGADTQYF. V usage is TRBV5-6 and J usage is TRBJ2-3, with a tentative D call TRBD1 (6 bases). This CDR3 comprises 14 residues. The germline V gene encodes CDR1 SGHDT and CDR2 YYEEEE. The V gene lost 0 bases and the J gene lost 6 bases, with 11 bases spanning the gap.

This clonotype appeared many times. The chain uses TRBV2 and TRBJ1-5, with 7 bases fitting TRBD1. The length of the CDR3 is 14 residues. V lost 3 bases and J lost 5; bases outside the gene matches: 4. Germline V gene lookup returns CDR1 SNHLY and CDR2 FYNNEI. The CDR3 here is CASSEGQRYQPQHF. The DNA for the CDR3 is TGTGCCAGCAGTGAGGGACAGCGGTATCAGCCCCAGCATTTT.

The chain couples TRBV10-2 to TRBJ2-3; 11 nucleotides line up with TRBD2. CDR1 and CDR2 (germline): WSHSY, SAAADI. V lost 8 bases and J lost 6; bases outside the gene matches: 19. This CDR3 spans 18 amino acids. CDR3 amino acids: CASGPASLAGGPRDTQYF. As DNA, the CDR3 is TGCGCCAGCGGACCTGCCTCGTTAGCGGGGGGGCCGCGGGATACGCAGTATTTT.

This chain connects TRBV19 to TRBJ1-2; TRBD1 agrees at 11 bases. The CDR3 covers 15 residues. From germline, CDR1 is LNHDA and CDR2 SQIVND (reference sequence). V gave up 11 bases and J gave up 7 bases; unmatched junction bases: 15. In nucleotides, the CDR3 is TGTGCCTCTTACTGGACAGGGGGCCCAGGGAGTGGCTACACCTTC. Translation: CASYWTGGPGSGYTF.

The V gene is TRBV2, the J gene TRBJ2-1; TRBD2 matches at 12 bases. Germline trimming cut 6 bases from V and 8 bases from J; bases unmatched to any gene: 5. Per the germline V gene, CDR1 is SNHLY and CDR2 is FYNNEI. This CDR3 has 14 amino acids. CDR3 coding DNA: TGTGCCAGCAGGACTAGCGGGAGTTGGGATGAGCAGTTCTTC. As protein: CASRTSGSWDEQFF.

This rearrangement joins TRBV9 to TRBJ2-1; 9 nucleotides match TRBD2. V lost 1 base, J lost 4 bases, and 6 bases stayed unmatched. CDR3 size: 16 residues. Germline CDR1 SGDLS, CDR2 YYNGEE. CDR3 sequence reads: CASSVFGRGGYNEQFF. In DNA, the CDR3 is TGTGCCAGCAGCGTATTTGGGCGGGGGGGTTACAATGAGCAGTTCTTC.

This clonotype has at least ten counts. In DNA form, the CDR3 reads TGTGCCAGCAGTCAGGGCACGGGTTTTAATTCACCCCTCCACTTT. It encodes CASSQGTGFNSPLHF. The chain uses TRBV7-9 and TRBJ1-6; D is possibly TRBD1 (5 bases). The germline V and J ends were trimmed by 6 bases and 6 bases, with 15 bases remaining between them. The V gene's germline CDR1 is SEHNR and CDR2 FQNEAQ (reference sequence). The CDR3 runs 15 residues.

At least ten counts were recorded for this clonotype. The V and J genes are TRBV12-5 and TRBJ1-5; possible D gene TRBD1, 6 bases. V was trimmed by 4 bases and J by 0 bases, leaving 10 bases between them. This CDR3 is built from 15 residues. Germline lookup yields CDR1 LGHNT and CDR2 FRNRAP. CDR3 region: CASGSGQYSNQPQHF. The DNA for the CDR3 is TGTGCTAGTGGTTCAGGACAGTATAGCAATCAGCCCCAGCATTTT.

This clonotype was seen only a few times. The V gene is TRBV6-1, the J gene TRBJ2-7, with a weak D call TRBD1 (6 bases). CDR3 size: 15 residues. From germline, CDR1 is MNHNS and CDR2 SASEGT. Trimming took off 5 bases at V and 8 bases at J, with 22 bases between the two ends. The CDR3 loop reads CASSTEQGARFKQYF. CDR3 DNA sequence: TGTGCCAGCAGTACCGAACAGGGAGCCCGCTTCAAGCAGTACTTC.

This clonotype was picked up many times. V gene TRBV27 combines with J gene TRBJ2-7; 11 bases align to TRBD2. Germline loops: CDR1 MNHEY, CDR2 SMNVEV (reference sequence). The V gene end was trimmed by 5 bases and the J gene end by 4 bases; junction bases not matched to a gene: 10. The CDR3 covers 16 residues. CDR3 region: CASSRIAGGPRYEQYF. CDR3 DNA sequence: TGTGCCAGCAGTCGGATAGCGGGGGGGCCTAGATACGAGCAGTACTTC.

The sample holds a few counts of this clonotype. The chain recombines TRBV19 with TRBJ1-4; D unresolved. The germline gives CDR1 LNHDA, CDR2 SQIVND (reference sequence). The V and J ends lost 3 bases and 6 bases respectively, with 8 bases between them. The CDR3 has 13 amino acids. CDR3 loop: CASSIRADEKLFF. CDR3 nucleotide sequence: TGTGCCAGTAGTATTAGGGCGGATGAAAAACTGTTTTTT.

A few counts support this clonotype. In nucleotides, the CDR3 is TGTGCCAGCAGCCAAGTAGGGACAGGGCGTGAGCAGTACTTC. As protein: CASSQVGTGREQYF. The chain uses TRBV3-1 and TRBJ2-7, with TRBD1 matching over 9 bases. This CDR3 is 14 amino acids long. Germline CDR1 LGHDT, CDR2 YNNKEL (reference sequence). With 1 base clipped from V and 7 bases from J, the junction kept 5 bases outside the gene matches.

The chain carries TRBV11-3 and TRBJ2-1; no firm D call. Germline lookup yields CDR1 SGHNT and CDR2 YENEEA. This CDR3 region has 20 residues. Trimming removed 2 bases from V and 1 base from J, with 24 bases in between. In DNA form, the CDR3 reads TGTGCCAGCAGCTTATCCCGGGCCTCCATTGGAGCCAATTCCTACAATGAGCAGTTCTTC. Protein sequence: CASSLSRASIGANSYNEQFF.

This clonotype was observed many times. This chain uses TRBV6-1 with TRBJ1-2, with a possible D match to TRBD1 (5 bases). Germline loops: CDR1 MNHNS, CDR2 SASEGT. The CDR3 has 13 residues. Trimming took off 6 bases at V and 0 bases at J, with 8 bases between the two ends. The CDR3 coding sequence is TGTGCCAGCAGGACAGATCCTAACTATGGCTACACCTTC. This sequence encodes CASRTDPNYGYTF.

The chain combines TRBV20-1 with TRBJ2-2, with 11 bases fitting TRBD2. Germline CDR1 and CDR2: DFQATT and SNEGSKA (reference sequence). V lost 0 bases, J lost 3 bases, and 3 bases stayed unmatched. This CDR3 is 16 amino acids long. The DNA for the CDR3 is TGCAGTGCTAGAGATGGGACTAGCGGCGACACCGGGGAGCTGTTTTTT. Residues: CSARDGTSGDTGELFF.

The chain couples TRBV4-1 to TRBJ1-1; D is possibly TRBD1 (5 bases). CDR3 length equals 14 residues. Trimming took 1 base from V and 5 from J, leaving 11 bases between them. Germline V gene lookup returns CDR1 MGHRA and CDR2 YSYEKL. The CDR3: CASSQGGLSTEAFF. The CDR3 DNA follows: TGCGCCAGCAGCCAAGGGGGACTGTCTACTGAAGCTTTCTTT.

This clonotype was counted at least ten times. The chain has TRBV7-2 and TRBJ2-1; possibly TRBD1 or TRBD2 for D (5 bases each). The CDR3 is made up of 13 amino acids. Per the germline V gene, CDR1 is SGHTA and CDR2 is FQGNSA. V lost 7 bases, J lost 6 bases, and 13 bases lay in between. The CDR3: CASIPGAINEQFF. The CDR3 DNA reads TGTGCCAGCATCCCCGGGGCCATCAATGAGCAGTTCTTC.

The chain is built from TRBV20-1 and TRBJ2-7; TRBD2 matches at 14 bases. The V gene's germline CDR1 is DFQATT and CDR2 SNEGSKA (reference sequence). J gave up 4 bases and V 4 bases, and 6 bases lay outside the gene matches. The CDR3 is made up of 15 amino acids. CDR3 residues: CSAKKGLAGVYEQYF. The CDR3 DNA follows: TGCAGTGCTAAAAAGGGACTAGCGGGGGTATACGAGCAGTACTTC.